Listed below are T cell receptor beta chains from one sample, sequenced in a study of CD8 T cells in Susac syndrome. TCRdb recomputed calls from the immunoSEQ multiplex PCR reads with MiXCR, one row per CDR3 protein. Among 250,000 to 300,000 distinct CDR3 sequences, more than 75% were seen once, and the ten largest hold 0.095% to 0.14%. Sequenced sample: CD8+ T cells from PBMCs. The receptors come from a human donor with multiple sclerosis. CDR3s include the opening cysteine and the closing phenylalanine or tryptophan. The D gene is left open where the match is weak. Clone size is not always given. Where it is, it says once, few, many or a class for expanded clones.

j_call,cdr3_length,d_call,v_call,clone_size,cdr3_nt,cdr3_aa
TRBJ2-7,13,TRBD2,TRBV9,few,TGTGCCAGCAGCGTAGGTGGGAGGGACGAGCAGTACTTC,CASSVGGRDEQYF
TRBJ1-5,14,.,TRBV6-2/TRBV6-3,.,TGTGCCAGCAGTTACTGGGGAGGCAATCAGCCCCAGCATTTT,CASSYWGGNQPQHF
TRBJ2-1,14,TRBD1,TRBV6-5,.,TGTGCCAGCGGTTGGCAGGGGGCCTTCAATGAGCAGTTCTTC,CASGWQGAFNEQFF
TRBJ2-7,14,.,TRBV28,.,TGTGCCAGCAGGGATTTGGTCGGCTCCTACGAGCAGTACTTC,CASRDLVGSYEQYF
TRBJ1-1,11,.,TRBV29-1,.,TGCAGCGTGAACCGGGACACTGAAGCTTTCTTT,CSVNRDTEAFF
TRBJ1-5,16,.,TRBV24-1,.,TGTGCCACCAGTGACTGGGACATTTTTAGCAATCAGCCCCAGCATTTT,CATSDWDIFSNQPQHF
TRBJ2-1,11,TRBD2,TRBV24-1,.,TGTGCCACCCGACTGGGGGGGGAGCAGTTCTTC,CATRLGGEQFF
TRBJ2-2,15,.,TRBV28,once,TGTGCCAGCAGTGATCCGGGGGCGAACACCGGGGAGCTGTTTTTT,CASSDPGANTGELFF
TRBJ2-3,15,.,TRBV9,.,TGTGCCAGCAGCACTTCCGGGACCTCCACAGATACGCAGTATTTT,CASSTSGTSTDTQYF
TRBJ2-2,12,.,TRBV7-3,.,TGTGCCAGCACCTTAAAAGGGGGGGAGCTGTTTTTT,CASTLKGGELFF
TRBJ2-1,18,TRBD2,TRBV24-1,.,TGTGCCACCAGTGAAACGCCGGGACTAGCGGCCACAATCGATGAGCAGTTCTTC,CATSETPGLAATIDEQFF
TRBJ1-4,14,.,TRBV7-9,.,TGTGCCAGCAGCTCCAGGACAAGTGCTGAAAAACTGTTTTTT,CASSSRTSAEKLFF
TRBJ1-5,16,.,TRBV25-1,.,TGTGCCAGCAGTGATAAAGCGGGGGGCAAAAATCAGCCCCAGCATTTT,CASSDKAGGKNQPQHF
TRBJ2-3,15,TRBD1,TRBV29-1,.,TGCAGCGCACCCGGACAGGGACATAGCACAGATACGCAGTATTTT,CSAPGQGHSTDTQYF
TRBJ1-2,15,.,TRBV20-1,.,TGCAGTGGAGCTGGCGGGGAACCCTCTCGCTATGGCTACACCTTC,CSGAGGEPSRYGYTF
TRBJ2-2,16,TRBD2,TRBV5-1,.,TGCGCCAGCAGCATTGGACTAGAAATAGGCACCGGGGAGCTGTTTTTT,CASSIGLEIGTGELFF
TRBJ2-6,17,.,TRBV19,.,TGTGCCAGTAGTGGGGCCCCGATCAGCTCTGGGGCCAACGTCCTGACTTTC,CASSGAPISSGANVLTF
TRBJ2-1,14,TRBD2,TRBV28,.,TGTGCCAGCGGGTGGCGGGAGGGCCTTGATGAGCAGTTCTTC,CASGWREGLDEQFF